Presented here are 12 T cell receptor beta chains from one specimen sequenced in a study of control samples from healthy donors and cancer patients. TCRdb's table, derived via immunoSEQ multiplex PCR, lists solely in-frame clones and lacks some. Of under 200,000 clones in the sample, just under 95% are singletons; the top ten hold over 6.5%. The sample consisted of blood. The receptors come from a woman aged 40 to 50 in good health.

The chain couples TRBV11-2 to TRBJ2-1; 13 positions match TRBD2. This CDR3 region has 14 residues. Germline V lookup: CDR1 SGHAT, CDR2 FQNNGV. Trimming at V came to 5 bases and at J to 7 bases, leaving 2 bases not matched to a gene. The CDR3 DNA reads as TGTGCCAGCAGCGGACTAGCGGGGGATAATGAGCAGTTCTTC. It yields the protein CASSGLAGDNEQFF.

In this sample, this clone turned up once. CDR3 residues: CASSPPQQGIMVNEQFF. The CDR3 nucleotides read TGTGCCAGCTCACCACCCCAACAGGGGATAATGGTCAATGAGCAGTTCTTC. This rearrangement joins TRBV18 to TRBJ2-1; 7 bases map to TRBD1. The CDR3 totals 17 residues. CDR1 is KGHSH and CDR2 is LQKENI in the germline V gene. Germline trimming cut 0 bases from V and 6 bases from J; bases unmatched to any gene: 11.

The V gene is TRBV2, the J gene TRBJ1-2, with D unresolved. Germline V gene sequence: CDR1 SNHLY, CDR2 FYNNEI. The V end lost 1 base, the J end lost 1 base, and 4 bases lay between the germline ends. CDR3 length equals 13 residues. The CDR3 region is CASSEEINYGYTF. CDR3 DNA: TGTGCCAGCAGTGAAGAGATTAACTATGGCTACACCTTC.

The chain joins TRBV7-3 to TRBJ2-1; 12 bases are shared with TRBD2. This CDR3 is 15 amino acids long. The junction had 4 bases not matched to a gene; V was cut back by 1 base and J by 9 bases. The germline V gene encodes CDR1 SGHTA and CDR2 FQGTGA. CDR3 nucleotide sequence: TGTGCCAGCAGCTTAAGGCTAGCGGGGGGGCCTGAGCAGTTCTTC. Residues: CASSLRLAGGPEQFF. The variable domain in full, with the rest retrieved from reference TRBV7-3 and TRBJ2-1, is GAGVSQTPSNKVTEKGKYVELRCDPISGHTALYWYRQSLGQGPEFLIYFQGTGAADDSGLPNDRFFAVRPEGSVSTLKIQRTERGDSAVYLCASSLRLAGGPEQFFGPGTRLTVL.

This chain links TRBV7-9 with TRBJ1-1, with a tentative D call TRBD1 (6 bases). There are 14 residues in the CDR3. Trimming took 5 bases from V and 4 from J, leaving 14 bases between them. In germline, CDR1 is SEHNR, CDR2 FQNEAQ (reference sequence). CDR3 residues: CASSPSTGPTEAFF. The CDR3 DNA reads TGTGCCAGCAGCCCCAGTACAGGGCCCACTGAAGCTTTCTTT.

The chain links TRBV15 to TRBJ2-7; possible D gene TRBD2, 6 bases. CDR1 and CDR2 from the germline V gene are LNHNV and YYDKDF (reference sequence). V lost 6 bases and J 9 bases, leaving 18 bases between the germline ends. The CDR3 spans 13 residues. CDR3 sequence (DNA): TGTGCCACCAGACTAGGAGGGGCCACATGGCAGTACTTC. The encoded protein is CATRLGGATWQYF.

The count of this clone is one. CDR3 bases: TGTGCCAGCAGCGGACAACTTAGCGGGAGAGCGACAGATACGCAGTATTTT. Translated: CASSGQLSGRATDTQYF. V usage is TRBV11-2 and J usage is TRBJ2-3; 9 positions match TRBD2. CDR1 and CDR2 from the germline V gene are SGHAT and FQNNGV. Losses at the gene ends were 5 bases for V and 3 bases for J; bases not matched to a gene: 12. The CDR3 sequence is 17 residues long. The variable domain in full, completed from reference TRBV11-2 and TRBJ2-3, reads EAGVAQSPRYKIIEKRQSVAFWCNPISGHATLYWYQQILGQGPKLLIQFQNNGVVDDSQLPKDRFSAERLKGVDSTLKIQPAKLEDSAVYLCASSGQLSGRATDTQYFGPGTRLTVL.

This rearrangement joins TRBV7-9 to TRBJ2-7; a weak D match, TRBD1 (5 bases). This CDR3 is 14 amino acids long. Trimming removed 5 bases at V and 3 bases at J, with 14 bases between. Germline assignment: CDR1 SEHNR and CDR2 FQNEAQ (reference sequence). Written as DNA, the CDR3 is TGTGCCAGCAGCCTACAGGACACCTACTACGAGCAGTACTTC. Residues: CASSLQDTYYEQYF.

The rearrangement uses TRBV19 and TRBJ1-1; no clear D. The CDR3 sequence is 15 residues long. The ends were cut back, 7 bases at V and 0 bases at J, with 15 bases in the middle. The germline V gene encodes CDR1 LNHDA and CDR2 SQIVND (reference sequence). CDR3 bases: TGTGCCAGTACCTATAGTGAATCTATGAACACTGAAGCTTTCTTT. Protein sequence: CASTYSESMNTEAFF.

V gene TRBV29-1 combines with J gene TRBJ1-1, with D possibly being TRBD1 (5 bases). CDR1 and CDR2 from the germline V gene are SQVTM and ANQGSEA. Trimming stripped 5 bases from V and 4 bases from J, with 11 bases between. This CDR3 is built from 12 residues. The CDR3 protein is CSVRGWITEAFF. In DNA form, the CDR3 reads TGCAGCGTTAGGGGTTGGATCACTGAAGCTTTCTTT. Full variable domain (missing parts from reference TRBV29-1 and TRBJ1-1): SAVISQKPSRDICQRGTSLTIQCQVDSQVTMMFWYRQQPGQSLTLIATANQGSEATYESGFVIDKFPISRPNLTFSTLTVSNMSPEDSSIYLCSVRGWITEAFFGQGTRLTVV.

The chain combines TRBV29-1 with TRBJ1-1; D not certain. The CDR3 is made up of 12 amino acids. The V end lost 0 bases, the J end lost 8 bases, and 10 bases lay between the germline ends. CDR1 is SQVTM and CDR2 is ANQGSEA in the germline V gene. CDR3 residues: CSVEEGGPEAFF. DNA for the CDR3: TGCAGCGTTGAAGAGGGTGGGCCCGAAGCTTTCTTT.

This clone came up once. The chain combines TRBV2 with TRBJ1-2; the D gene is possibly TRBD1 (6 bases). Between the trimmed V and J ends, which lost 6 bases and 4 bases, there was a span of 15 bases. The CDR3 has 14 amino acids. Germline V lookup: CDR1 SNHLY, CDR2 FYNNEI. The CDR3 loop reads CASSTQGSAYGYTF. The DNA of the CDR3 is TGTGCCAGCAGCACACAGGGATCGGCCTATGGCTACACCTTC.